This entry is about one T cell receptor beta chain. One junction end does not reproduce the germline sequence, and a read error may be involved. Primed by a sample-barcoded 5' primer and a J-beta primer mix, a second PCR proceeded for 7 to 11 cycles. TCRdb recomputed calls from the 5' RACE reads with MiXCR, one row per CDR3 protein. The sample has roughly 1,700,000 distinct CDR3 sequences, under 30% seen once. Drawn from each donor were 8.5 to 10 milliliters of peripheral blood. The sample is drawn from a study of blood T cells in healthy people across ages. Germline assignment: CDR1 MNHEY and CDR2 SMNVEV (reference sequence). CDR3 length: 17 residues.

This chain joins TRBV27 and TRBJ2-1, with TRBD2 matching over 8 bases. Source material: blood. The clonotype comes from a young woman in good health. The DNA for the CDR3 is TGCGCCAGCAGCTCCGGGAGCCTAGCGGGCGCCTACAATGAGCAGTTCTTC. It codes for CASSSGSLAGAYNEQFF.